The sequence of this T cell receptor (beta chain) was determined in a study of CD8 T cells in ankylosing spondylitis (dated by TCRdb to 2016 to 2017). Regarding the research as a whole: To find TCR variants linked to disease, the study profiled T cell receptor beta repertoires in ankylosing spondylitis patients and healthy donors. The whole study cohort included 108 healthy donors and 25 or so ankylosing spondylitis patients. Peripheral blood was sampled, and synovial fluid was additionally collected from ankylosing spondylitis patients.

Cut back by 5 bases and 4 bases, the V and J ends lie 11 bases apart. There are 13 amino acids in the CDR3, from cysteine to phenylalanine inclusive. The only DNA kept is the CDR3, 39 bases in frame from the first base. Based on the germline V gene, the CDR1 and CDR2 sequences are SNHLY and FYNNEI. Paper-wide results and their limitations: According to the report, matched synovial fluid samples from ankylosing spondylitis patients were significantly enriched for the disease-linked clones. A TCR beta motif of 7 or 8 highly homologous amino acid variants appeared characteristic of blood from ankylosing spondylitis patients. The disease-linked clones showed a CD8+ phenotype and occurred at relatively low frequencies in peripheral blood. Some TCR beta motif variants had previously been reported in synovial fluid and blood of reactive arthritis patients, which suggested common disease-initiation mechanisms.

Concerning this clonotype: The clone's antigen remains unknown. No much larger clone exists at a distance of one base, and base qualities are not known.

Sequencing took place on an Illumina HiSeq 2500. Quantitative 5'-RACE with molecular barcodes was used to prepare TCR beta libraries. The paper's data handling went like this. To identify disease-linked TCR variants, a new computational method was used, one built on a probabilistic model of VDJ rearrangement. Starting from the raw public reads, TCRdb applied fastp trimming at Q25, assembled clones with MiXCR and retained in-frame beta chains. Duplicate CDR3 protein sequences are folded into a single record with the most common DNA and genes. The V and J calls reflect TCRdb's pipeline rather than the authors' work. Recorded for this sample are 700,000 to 1,000,000 distinct CDR3 sequences; 12% of them occurred a single time. Roughly 0.51% of the sample is in the top ten clones.

The receptor was derived from a male donor with ankylosing spondylitis. The sample comprised blood, either unsorted or a sorted T cell fraction (not recorded which). The chain is made from TRBV2 and TRBJ1-1, with the D gene not clear enough to name. The base sequence is TGTGCCAGCAGTACAAGATGGATCACTGAAGCTTTCTTT. Its protein reads: CASSTRWITEAFF.